Listed below are T cell receptor beta chains from one sample, sequenced in a study of cytomegalovirus exposure and HLA in healthy donors. Assay used: immunoSEQ multiplex PCR; TCRdb lists only in-frame clones, some missing. The sample has 200,000 to 300,000 clones, about four fifths seen once. The sequencing input was PBMCs. The receptors here all came from a woman aged 35 to 49 in good health and CMV-seropositive. CDR3s include the opening cysteine and the closing phenylalanine or tryptophan. D genes are given only for firm matches. Clone size is given for some rows only: seen once, a few or many times, or a class if the clone is expanded.

j_call d_call v_call clone_size cdr3_nt cdr3_aa
TRBJ2-2 TRBD2 TRBV5-1 - TGCGCCAGCATCCGGACTAGCGGAAGCACCGGGGAGCTGTTTTTT CASIRTSGSTGELFF
TRBJ1-5 - TRBV6-5 - TGTGCCAGCAGGGGGGGTGGCAATCAGCCCCAGCATTTT CASRGGGNQPQHF
TRBJ1-2 - TRBV7-2 - TGTGCCAGCAGCTTAGACTCGGGAATGGAGGGCTACACCTTC CASSLDSGMEGYTF
TRBJ2-1 - TRBV7-2 - TGTGCCAGCAGCTTAGTGACGCGGGGCGCGGGAAATGAGCAGTTCTTC CASSLVTRGAGNEQFF
TRBJ1-5 - TRBV19 - TGTGCCAGTAGGGTGGGACAAAATAGCAATCAGCCCCAGCATTTT CASRVGQNSNQPQHF
TRBJ2-3 TRBD2 TRBV4-3 - TGCGCCAGCAGCCAAGATCGGGACTACAACACAGATACGCAGTATTTT CASSQDRDYNTDTQYF
TRBJ2-1 TRBD2 TRBV10-3 - TGTGCCATCAGTGTGGTAGCGGGGTCGAACTACAATGAGCAGTTCTTC CAISVVAGSNYNEQFF
TRBJ2-7 - TRBV10-3 - TGTGCCACCGACACTTCCTACGAGCAGTACTTC CATDTSYEQYF
TRBJ1-6 - TRBV9 few TGTGCCAGCAGCGTAGCAGGGAATAATTCACCCCTCCACTTT CASSVAGNNSPLHF
TRBJ2-3 - TRBV18 - TGTGCCAGCTCACCTCGGGCTAGCGCCAGCACAGATACGCAGTATTTT CASSPRASASTDTQYF
TRBJ1-5 TRBD1 TRBV6-5 once TGTGCCAGCAGCAGGACAGGGTATAGCAATCAGCCCCAGCATTTT CASSRTGYSNQPQHF
TRBJ1-3 - TRBV10-3 - TGTGCCATCCGGCGGAACTCTGGAAACACCATATATTTT CAIRRNSGNTIYF
TRBJ2-7 - TRBV30 once TGTGCCTGGAGTGTACCTCCCCTGAGAGGGATTTATCCCTACGAGCAGTACTTC CAWSVPPLRGIYPYEQYF
TRBJ2-7 TRBD1 TRBV5-1 - TGCGCCAGCACCCTGGGTGGGACAGGGTCCCACGAGCAGTACTTC CASTLGGTGSHEQYF
TRBJ2-7 TRBD1 TRBV29-1 - TGCAGCGTTGTGGGGGGACAGGTCCTCGCCGACGAGCAGTACTTC CSVVGGQVLADEQYF
TRBJ2-5 - TRBV18 - TGTGCCAGCTCACCGACTCCTCGGGAGCAGTACTTC CASSPTPREQYF
TRBJ2-1 TRBD2 TRBV5-1 - TGCGCCAGCAGCCGGGGTAGCGGGGGGACGAGATACAATGAGCAGTTCTTC CASSRGSGGTRYNEQFF
TRBJ1-1 TRBD1 TRBV30 - TGTGCCTGGGGACAGGCGAACACTGAAGCTTTCTTT CAWGQANTEAFF
TRBJ2-2 - TRBV27 - TGTGCCAGCAGTTCGGTTAGCGCCGGGGAGCTGTTTTTT CASSSVSAGELFF
TRBJ2-7 TRBD1 TRBV5-6 - TGTGCCAGCAGCCTACTGGACAGGGGCTCCCCGGCCTACGAGCAGTACTTC CASSLLDRGSPAYEQYF
TRBJ2-3 - TRBV15 - TGTGCCACCAGCAGAGACAGGAAAAGCACAGATACGCAGTATTTT CATSRDRKSTDTQYF
TRBJ1-5 - TRBV30 - TGTGCCTGGAGTGTACGGGGTAGCAATCAGCCCCAGCATTTT CAWSVRGSNQPQHF
TRBJ1-1 TRBD1 TRBV6-5 - TGTGCCAGCAAGGGACAGGGGGCTACTGAAGCTTTCTTT CASKGQGATEAFF
TRBJ1-1 TRBD1 TRBV19 - TGTGCCAGTATAGGACAGGGGTTCACTGAAGCTTTCTTT CASIGQGFTEAFF
TRBJ1-2 TRBD1 TRBV11-1 - TGTGCCAGCAGCCACGACAGGGGCTATGGCTACACCTTC CASSHDRGYGYTF
TRBJ1-2 - TRBV4-3 - TGCGCCAGCAGCCAAGATAGCGTGAAAAGCTACGGCTACACCTTC CASSQDSVKSYGYTF
TRBJ2-7 TRBD2 TRBV18 - TGTGCCAGCTCACCACCTAACCCAGCGGGGGGCTCCTACGAGCAGTACTTC CASSPPNPAGGSYEQYF
TRBJ1-6 - TRBV7-2 few TGTGCCAGCAGCTCCTATCAGGGGAATTCACCCCTCCACTTT CASSSYQGNSPLHF
TRBJ2-2 TRBD1 TRBV9 - TGTGCCAGCAGCGCCACAGGGGGCGCGAACACCGGGGAGCTGTTTTTT CASSATGGANTGELFF
TRBJ1-5 - TRBV15 - TGTGCCACCAGCAGAGGGGAGTCAATTAGCAATCAGCCCCAGCATTTT CATSRGESISNQPQHF
TRBJ2-5 - TRBV5-4 - TGTGCCAGCAGCCGCGGGACGAACCAAGAGACCCAGTACTTC CASSRGTNQETQYF
TRBJ1-6 - TRBV10-2 - TGCGCCAGCAGTGAGGACTTTTCCTATAATTCACCCCTCCACTTT CASSEDFSYNSPLHF
TRBJ1-5 TRBD1 TRBV19 - TGTGCCAGTAGTATTGGGACAGGGTTGGGTCAGCCCCAGCATTTT CASSIGTGLGQPQHF
TRBJ1-2 - TRBV30 - TGTGCCTGGAGTGTCACCCCCACAGCTTATGGCTACACCTTC CAWSVTPTAYGYTF
TRBJ1-1 - TRBV6-4 - TGTGCCAGCAGTGCGGGTGGTGCTGAAGCTTTCTTT CASSAGGAEAFF
TRBJ1-2 - TRBV10-3 once TGTGCCATCAGTGAGTCTCGGGACTACGGCTACACCTTC CAISESRDYGYTF
TRBJ2-7 TRBD2 TRBV7-9 few TGTGCCAGCAGCATAGCGGGAGACTCCTACGAGCAGTACTTC CASSIAGDSYEQYF
TRBJ1-1 - TRBV11-3 few TGTGCCAGCAGCTTACCCCGTTCAGGGGTCTCTGAAGCTTTCTTT CASSLPRSGVSEAFF
TRBJ2-1 TRBD2 TRBV7-3 - TGTGCCAGCAGCACACCGCTAGCGGGAGGGGGTTATGAGCAGTTCTTC CASSTPLAGGGYEQFF
TRBJ1-1 - TRBV7-2 - TGTGCCAGCAGCTTACCCAGGCGAGCGGGGGGCACTGAAGCTTTCTTT CASSLPRRAGGTEAFF
TRBJ2-1 - TRBV11-2 once TGTGCCAGCAGCTTAGATCTGTCTTTCTACAATGAGCAGTTCTTC CASSLDLSFYNEQFF